A single sample gave rise to the 25 T cell receptor beta chains below, sequenced in a study of shared clonotypes between healthy human individuals. This table comes from immunoSEQ multiplex PCR, and its TCRdb copy is limited to in-frame clones, with some not included. The sample holds a few hundred thousand clones, roughly 80% seen once. The sample consisted of memory CD4+ T cells sorted from blood. Subset indicated: CD45RA-negative fraction. The receptors originated from a man between 25 and 39 years old in good health.

This clone appeared a few times. This sequence joins TRBV5-4 and TRBJ2-1; D might be TRBD2 (6 bases). The V gene's germline CDR1 is SGHNT and CDR2 YYREEE (reference sequence). V was shortened by 4 bases and J by 8 bases, with 22 bases between the two germline ends. The CDR3 runs to 16 residues. CDR3 region: CASSPRVRDWGDEQFF. The CDR3 bases are TGTGCCAGCAGCCCCCGTGTGAGGGACTGGGGGGATGAGCAGTTCTTC.

This clone was detected only a few times. The chain combines TRBV30 with TRBJ2-1; tentative D call: TRBD2 (6 bases). This CDR3 region has 13 residues. Trimming took 8 bases from V and 7 from J, leaving 18 bases between them. The germline gives CDR1 GTSNPN, CDR2 SVGIG (reference sequence). CDR3 nucleotides: TGTGCCCGGGACTTAGCTTGGGGGAATGAGCAGTTCTTC. This sequence encodes CARDLAWGNEQFF.

Written as DNA, the CDR3 is TGTGCCAGTAGTATCAGGGGGAGGACAACCATTTCGGGGGAGCAGTACTTC. This gives the protein CASSIRGRTTISGEQYF. V usage is TRBV19 and J usage is TRBJ2-7; tentative D call: TRBD1 (7 bases). CDR1 is LNHDA and CDR2 is SQIVND in the germline V gene (reference sequence). Trimming pared 3 bases from V and 7 bases from J, leaving 25 bases between. The CDR3 length is 17 residues.

The gene calls are TRBV2 and TRBJ2-1; 7 bases are shared with TRBD2. This CDR3 spans 15 amino acids. Germline V gives CDR1 SNHLY, CDR2 FYNNEI. V lost 6 bases, J lost 6 bases, and 11 bases stayed unmatched. The CDR3, as DNA: TGTGCCAGCAGGGTGACTAGCTACGAAATCAATGAGCAGTTCTTC. Protein: CASRVTSYEINEQFF.

The rearrangement uses TRBV11-2 and TRBJ2-7; TRBD1 or TRBD2 may be the D gene (5 bases each). CDR1 and CDR2 from the germline V gene are SGHAT and FQNNGV. V was clipped by 7 bases and J by 7 bases, with 17 bases between them. The CDR3 runs 13 residues. This CDR3 is CASNRRSVGEQYF. The CDR3 coding sequence is TGTGCCAGCAACAGGAGGAGCGTTGGAGAGCAGTACTTC.

As to this clone: Distinct nucleotide sequences in the sample also encode this CDR3. This chain joins TRBV29-1 and TRBJ1-1; TRBD1 might be the D (6 bases). Trimming cost V 7 bases and J 6 bases, with 9 bases left between them. This CDR3 is built from 10 residues. Germline assignment: CDR1 SQVTM and CDR2 ANQGSEA. The CDR3 DNA reads TGCAGCGGGGGGGGCGCTGAAGCTTTCTTT. Its protein product is CSGGGAEAFF.

This sequence joins TRBV2 and TRBJ1-4; maybe TRBD1 (5 bases). The CDR3 length is 15 residues. Germline CDR1 reads SNHLY; CDR2 reads FYNNEI. Between the trimmed V and J ends, which lost 7 bases and 0 bases, there was a span of 12 bases. CDR3 region: CASNGGLTTNEKLFF. The CDR3 bases are TGTGCCAGCAACGGGGGACTGACAACTAATGAAAAACTGTTTTTT. The full variable domain, with the rest looked up from reference TRBV2 and TRBJ1-4, is EPEVTQTPSHQVTQMGQEVILRCVPISNHLYFYWYRQILGQKVEFLVSFYNNEISEKSEIFDDQFSVERPDGSNFTLKIRSTKLEDSAMYFCASNGGLTTNEKLFFGSGTQLSVL.

The V and J genes are TRBV14 and TRBJ1-2; weak D call: TRBD1 (5 bases). The CDR3 covers 14 residues. Germline loops: CDR1 SGHDN, CDR2 FVKESK. Deletions cut 2 bases from V and 8 bases from J, with 15 bases between. The CDR3 nucleotides read TGTGCCAGCAGCCAACTCGGGGGATATTTGGGCTACACCTTC. Its translation is CASSQLGGYLGYTF.

CDR3 sequence (DNA): TGTGCCAGCAGCTTGGGAGGGGGTCAGCCCCAGCATTTT. Its protein product is CASSLGGGQPQHF. The rearrangement joins TRBV5-4 to TRBJ1-5; weak D call: TRBD1 (6 bases). The CDR3 extends over 13 amino acids. Looked up from germline, CDR1 is SGHNT and CDR2 is YYREEE (reference sequence). Trimming left V 0 bases short and J 6 bases short, with 7 bases between. Together with reference TRBV5-4 and TRBJ1-5, the CDR3 gives the full variable domain: ETGVTQSPTHLIKTRGQQVTLRCSSQSGHNTVSWYQQALGQGPQFIFQYYREEENGRGNFPPRFSGLQFPNYSSELNVNALELDDSALYLCASSLGGGQPQHFGDGTRLSIL.

This chain joins TRBV29-1 and TRBJ2-1, with 9 nucleotides matching TRBD2. The CDR3 has 16 residues. CDR1 SQVTM and CDR2 ANQGSEA come from the germline V gene. Losses at the gene ends were 4 bases for V and 0 bases for J; bases not matched to a gene: 7. The CDR3 loop is CSVGLAEVSSYNEQFF. The CDR3 coding sequence is TGCAGCGTTGGACTAGCGGAGGTGAGCTCCTACAATGAGCAGTTCTTC.

V gene TRBV14 combines with J gene TRBJ2-5, with 9 positions matching TRBD1. The germline CDR1 and CDR2 sequences are SGHDN and FVKESK. Trimming took 4 bases from V and 5 from J; bases not matched to a gene: 8. CDR3 length equals 15 residues. Here the CDR3 DNA reads TGTGCCAGCAGCCGAGTACAGGGGGCTAGGGAGACCCAGTACTTC. It is translated as CASSRVQGARETQYF.

The V call is TRBV4-1, the J call TRBJ2-5; no definite D call. The DNA end is more similar to TRBJ2-7, so the J call may be wrong. Germline CDR1 and CDR2: MGHRA and YSYEKL. The CDR3 has 14 amino acids. The CDR3 loop is CASSQDPDSYEQYF. The CDR3 DNA follows: TGCGCCAGCAGCCAAGACCCGGACTCCTACGAGCAGTACTTC.

This chain connects TRBV2 to TRBJ2-2, with TRBD1 identical over 11 bases. CDR3 size: 14 residues. Germline CDR1 SNHLY, CDR2 FYNNEI. After removal of 7 bases from V and 4 bases from J, the junction contained 2 bases not matched to a gene. The CDR3 loop is CASKGTGGTGELFF. CDR3 nucleotides: TGTGCCAGCAAGGGGACAGGGGGCACCGGGGAGCTGTTTTTT.

The chain combines TRBV2 with TRBJ2-1; D assignment may be TRBD1 or TRBD2 (5 bases each). This CDR3 has 12 residues. Looked up from germline, CDR1 is SNHLY and CDR2 is FYNNEI. Trimming removed 7 bases from V and 7 bases from J, with 11 bases in between. The CDR3 loop reads CASTEGRNEQFF. CDR3 bases: TGTGCCAGCACTGAGGGGCGGAATGAGCAGTTCTTC.

This chain connects TRBV5-1 to TRBJ2-3, with 7 bases matching TRBD2. The J segment lost 5 bases and the V segment lost 7 bases, leaving 10 bases of the junction unmatched. The V gene's germline CDR1 is SGHRS and CDR2 YFSETQ. This CDR3 has 14 residues. The CDR3 DNA reads as TGCGCCAGCGGCGAGGCGGGAGTTGGAGATACGCAGTATTTT. As protein: CASGEAGVGDTQYF.

The chain recombines TRBV9 with TRBJ2-2; 7 bases are a match to TRBD2. CDR1 is SGDLS and CDR2 is YYNGEE in the germline V gene. This CDR3 is 15 amino acids long. The J segment lost 6 bases and the V segment lost 3 bases, leaving 8 bases of the junction unmatched. The CDR3 nucleotides are TGTGCCAGCAGCGCCCGAGGACTAGACGCCGGGGAGCTGTTTTTT. It specifies CASSARGLDAGELFF.

The J gene is TRBJ2-7, the V gene TRBV18; TRBD2 matches at 14 bases. The CDR3 covers 13 residues. Germline-derived CDR1 and CDR2 are KGHSH and LQKENI. The ends lost 3 bases at V and 9 bases at J; junction bases unmatched: 1. The CDR3 sequence is CASSPTSGRAQYF. The DNA of the CDR3 is TGTGCCAGCTCACCGACTAGCGGGAGGGCGCAGTACTTC.

The chain employs TRBV14 and TRBJ2-7; D is undetermined. Germline assignment: CDR1 SGHDN and CDR2 FVKESK. The CDR3 is 11 residues long. V was cut by 1 base and J by 4 bases, with 2 bases left in between. CDR3 protein: CASSQGYEQYF. The CDR3 DNA is TGTGCCAGCAGCCAAGGGTACGAGCAGTACTTC.

The chain couples TRBV5-1 to TRBJ1-6, with D possibly matching TRBD1 (5 bases). Germline loops: CDR1 SGHRS, CDR2 YFSETQ. Trimming stripped 5 bases from V and 7 bases from J, with 10 bases between. This CDR3 comprises 13 residues. The CDR3 DNA reads as TGCGCCAGCAGTAGGGCAGGGAATTCACCCCTCCACTTT. Protein sequence: CASSRAGNSPLHF.

V usage is TRBV5-8 and J usage is TRBJ2-1; TRBD1 aligns across 7 bases. The CDR3 extends over 15 amino acids. Germline values: CDR1 SGHTS, CDR2 YDEGEE. V gave up 4 bases and J gave up 2 bases; unmatched junction bases: 6. CDR3 in amino acids: CASSVGQAPYNEQFF. CDR3 bases: TGTGCCAGCAGCGTCGGACAGGCCCCCTACAATGAGCAGTTCTTC. The full variable domain, with the rest looked up from reference TRBV5-8 and TRBJ2-1, is EAGVTQSPTHLIKTRGQQATLRCSPISGHTSVYWYQQALGLGLQFLLWYDEGEERNRGNFPPRFSGRQFPNYSSELNVNALELEDSALYLCASSVGQAPYNEQFFGPGTRLTVL.

The chain is built from TRBV6-4 and TRBJ1-5; a possible D gene is TRBD1 (6 bases). The CDR3 totals 17 residues. Germline CDR1 reads MRHNA; CDR2 reads SNTAGT. V was trimmed by 4 bases and J by 1 base, leaving 17 bases between them. The DNA of the CDR3 is TGTGCCAGCAGTGTAAAAGGGGGGTCCCCGAGCAATCAGCCCCAGCATTTT. Translated: CASSVKGGSPSNQPQHF.

The genes are TRBV27 and TRBJ2-6, with 7 nucleotides matching TRBD1. CDR1 and CDR2 (germline): MNHEY, SMNVEV (reference sequence). V was pared by 3 bases and J by 0 bases, with 8 bases of the junction left unmatched. This CDR3 contains 18 residues. CDR3 residues: CASSFEWDRLSGANVLTF. CDR3 DNA: TGTGCCAGCAGTTTTGAGTGGGACAGACTCTCTGGGGCCAACGTCCTGACTTTC.

The rearrangement joins TRBV5-6 to TRBJ2-3; D is ambiguous. V lost 0 bases to trimming and J lost 4 bases, with 9 bases between them. The CDR3 totals 14 residues. Germline V lookup: CDR1 SGHDT, CDR2 YYEEEE. This chain's CDR3 is CASSLVGSADTQYF. The CDR3, as DNA: TGTGCCAGCAGCTTGGTGGGCAGCGCAGATACGCAGTATTTT.

CDR3 DNA sequence: TGCGCCAGCAGCTTCGCCCCTAGCGGGAGCGCCAACTACGAGCAGTACTTC. It specifies CASSFAPSGSANYEQYF. The chain has TRBV5-1 and TRBJ2-7; 10 bases fit TRBD2. Trimming at V came to 2 bases and at J to 3 bases, leaving 11 bases not matched to a gene. The CDR3 spans 17 residues. Per germline, CDR1 SGHRS and CDR2 YFSETQ.

This chain joins TRBV10-3 and TRBJ2-7; 10 bases are a match to TRBD1. The CDR3 spans 19 residues. The V segment lost 5 bases and the J segment 7 bases; nucleotides outside the gene matches: 23. Germline values: CDR1 ENHRY, CDR2 SYGVKD. The CDR3 DNA is TGTGCCATCAGTAGCTCTCGACAGGGGGCAACAATTTCGGATGGGGAGCAGTACTTC. Protein: CAISSSRQGATISDGEQYF.